This T cell receptor (beta chain) was recovered during a study of post-analysis software for immune sequencing data (dated by TCRdb to between 2015 and 2017). Notes on the research overall: Disease courses on record covered relapsing-remitting, secondary progressive and progressive-relapsing multiple sclerosis, though some patients had no subtype annotation. A subset of samples was prepared in parallel using single-end sample barcoding, then pooled and co-amplified after Illumina adapter ligation. The multiple sclerosis patient repertoires were compared with more than 9 previously published healthy control repertoires from donors aged roughly 6 to 27 years.

Results the study describes overall, beyond this receptor: Strong co-clustering of samples prepared in the same batch was shown by direct clustering with F measure, prompting a batch-effect correction. Multiple sclerosis patients had significantly lower normalized Chao1 diversity than controls, a result that suggests substantial peripheral T-cell clonal expansion. Significantly higher frequencies in patients than in controls were found for a handful of TRBV segments, including TRBV5-6, TRBV5-1 and TRBV20-1. The multiple sclerosis patient group was slightly younger than the control group.

Libraries were constructed by PCR. Sequencer: Illumina HiSeq 2500. Unique molecular identifiers were incorporated into TCR beta cDNA libraries to reduce PCR and sequencing biases. Roughly 0.5 million cDNA molecules were obtained per 1 to 10 million input T cells, so each molecule approximated one T cell. Patient libraries were prepared and sequenced with the same protocol used for the earlier healthy control dataset. Samples belonging to the same batch were prepared together, multiplexed and sequenced on a shared HiSeq lane. The authors' analysis ran thus. Raw barcoded reads were processed with MIGEC, and single-read molecular identifier groups were discarded before consensus assembly and CDR3 extraction. VDJtools was used for post-analysis of the clonotype tables, with diversity normalized by down-sampling every dataset to the smallest sample size. To correct batch-related cross-sample contamination, repertoire overlap clustering matched CDR3 amino acid sequences but not nucleotide sequences. Clones were called with MiXCR by TCRdb after fastp trimmed the public reads at Q25, and only in-frame beta chains were retained. Entries that share a CDR3 protein sequence are merged under the most common genes and DNA. The V and J calls and clone size are TCRdb's, not the authors'. The sample table records a few hundred thousand distinct CDR3 sequences; about a third of these occur just once. The ten largest clones represent roughly 13% of the sample.

Trimming takes 4 bases off V and 7 bases off J; junction bases not matched to a gene: 11. From the cysteine up to the phenylalanine, the CDR3 has a length of 17 residues. Left in the record is the CDR3 DNA by itself, 51 bases read in frame from the first base. To demonstrate the VDJtools post-analysis software, TCR beta repertoires were profiled from the peripheral blood of over ten young patients with multiple sclerosis. Multiple sclerosis patients were children and adolescents aged 6 to 15 years. Note on this clonotype: The clone's antigen remains unknown. Base qualities are not at hand, and no much larger clone is one base apart.

Rearrangement joined TRBV12-3 or TRBV12-4 to TRBJ2-1, with TRBD2 identical over 12 junction bases. What was sequenced was blood. The source of this sequence is a girl between 5 and 17 years old with multiple sclerosis. The CDR3 is CASSWRQTSGGPNEQFF. The bases read TGTGCCAGCAGTTGGAGACAGACTAGCGGGGGCCCAAATGAGCAGTTCTTC.